This TCR beta chain was identified in a study of T cells after yellow fever vaccination. Study summary: Preparing low-cell-number fractions relied on SMART-Seq v4 Ultra Low Input.

Production of TCR cDNA was by 5'RACE template switching, which also added a universal primer site and UMIs. In TCRdb, the 5' RACE reads were re-called with MiXCR into one record per CDR3 protein. Counted here are 450,000 to 650,000 distinct CDR3 sequences, roughly a fifth occurring once; the ten biggest clones make up roughly a sixth. General study results and limits: Although the secondary response was weaker, it peaked faster, at day 5 versus 15.

Germline lookup yields CDR1 SEHNR and CDR2 FQNEAQ (reference sequence). V dropped 4 bases and J dropped 2 bases, with 13 bases sitting between them. The CDR3 totals 15 residues. This clonotype showed up many times. Its antigen is undetermined. The V and J genes are TRBV7-9 and TRBJ2-3; D is unclear. The source material was PBMCs, sampled 21 days after the first yellow fever vaccination. The clonotype originates from a man aged 18 to 35 who received the YFV17D yellow fever vaccine. The CDR3 loop reads CASSSRLPVTDTQYF. CDR3 DNA sequence: TGTGCCAGCAGCTCCCGACTGCCAGTCACAGATACGCAGTATTTT.